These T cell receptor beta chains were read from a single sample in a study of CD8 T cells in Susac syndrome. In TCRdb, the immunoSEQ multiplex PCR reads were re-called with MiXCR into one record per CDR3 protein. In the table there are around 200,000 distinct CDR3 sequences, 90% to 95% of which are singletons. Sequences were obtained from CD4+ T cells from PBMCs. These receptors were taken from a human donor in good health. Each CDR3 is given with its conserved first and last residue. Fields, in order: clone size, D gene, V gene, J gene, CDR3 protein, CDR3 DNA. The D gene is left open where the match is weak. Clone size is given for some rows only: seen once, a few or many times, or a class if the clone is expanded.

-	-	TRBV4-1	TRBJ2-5	CASSPRREETQYF	TGCGCCAGCAGCCCCCGGCGGGAAGAGACCCAGTACTTC
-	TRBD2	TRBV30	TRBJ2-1	CAWTSGVYNEQFF	TGTGCCTGGACTAGCGGGGTCTACAATGAGCAGTTCTTC
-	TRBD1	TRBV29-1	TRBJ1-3	CSVAGTGSDTIYF	TGCAGCGTTGCCGGGACAGGGAGTGACACCATATATTTT
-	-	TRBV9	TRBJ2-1	CASSVELWGNEQFF	TGTGCCAGCAGCGTAGAGCTATGGGGTAATGAGCAGTTCTTC
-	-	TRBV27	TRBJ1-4	CASSFTLDEKLFF	TGTGCCAGCAGTTTTACCCTGGATGAAAAACTGTTTTTT
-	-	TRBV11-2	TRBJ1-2	CASSLGAGNYGYTF	TGTGCCAGCAGCCTGGGGGCAGGGAACTATGGCTACACCTTC
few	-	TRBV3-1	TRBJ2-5	CASSPIQETQYF	TGTGCCAGCAGCCCTATTCAAGAGACCCAGTACTTC
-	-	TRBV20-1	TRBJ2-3	CSAKRVLTSTDTQYF	TGCAGTGCTAAAAGAGTGCTTACTAGCACAGATACGCAGTATTTT
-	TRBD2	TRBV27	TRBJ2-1	CASRLGGGGYNEQFF	TGTGCCAGCAGATTGGGCGGGGGGGGATACAATGAGCAGTTCTTC
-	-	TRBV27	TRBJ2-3	CASRDGGPDTQYF	TGTGCCAGCAGGGACGGGGGCCCAGATACGCAGTATTTT
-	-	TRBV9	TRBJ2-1	CASGTYSYNEQFF	TGTGCCAGCGGGACTTACTCCTACAATGAGCAGTTCTTC
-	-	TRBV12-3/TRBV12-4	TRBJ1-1	CASSLGNANTEAFF	TGTGCCAGCAGTTTGGGGAATGCGAACACTGAAGCTTTCTTT
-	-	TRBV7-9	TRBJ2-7	CASGLLAYEQYF	TGTGCCAGCGGACTTCTAGCATACGAGCAGTACTTC
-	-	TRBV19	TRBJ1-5	CASSSTVPIDQPQHF	TGTGCCAGTAGTTCGACAGTACCCATCGATCAGCCCCAGCATTTT
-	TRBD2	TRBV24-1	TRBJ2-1	CATSDPGLAGGQFF	TGTGCCACCAGTGACCCCGGACTAGCGGGAGGACAGTTCTTC
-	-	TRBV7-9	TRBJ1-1	CASSTVNTEAFF	TGTGCCAGCAGCACCGTGAACACTGAAGCTTTCTTT
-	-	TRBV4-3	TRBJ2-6	CASSQDQIRLGANVLTF	TGCGCCAGCAGCCAAGATCAAATTCGGCTGGGGGCCAACGTCCTGACTTTC
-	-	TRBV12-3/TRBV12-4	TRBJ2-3	CASSIYSPSSDTQYF	TGTGCCAGCAGTATCTACTCACCCAGTAGCGATACGCAGTATTTT
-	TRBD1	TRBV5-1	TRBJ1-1	CASSTGDTEAFF	TGCGCCAGCAGCACAGGGGACACTGAAGCTTTCTTT
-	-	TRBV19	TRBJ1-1	CASSTGDGVGEAFF	TGTGCCAGTAGTACAGGGGATGGGGTCGGTGAAGCTTTCTTT
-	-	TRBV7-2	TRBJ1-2	CASSFSASNYGYTF	TGTGCCAGCAGCTTCTCAGCGTCTAACTATGGCTACACCTTC
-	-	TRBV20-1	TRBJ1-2	CSAGDEQGFGGYTF	TGCAGTGCTGGCGATGAACAGGGCTTTGGTGGCTACACCTTC
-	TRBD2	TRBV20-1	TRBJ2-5	CSARDPAGGLETQYF	TGCAGTGCTAGAGATCCCGCGGGAGGGCTAGAGACCCAGTACTTC
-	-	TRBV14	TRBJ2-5	CASSFTLDGTQYF	TGTGCCAGCAGCTTCACACTAGACGGGACCCAGTACTTC
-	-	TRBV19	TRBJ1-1	CASSIRWGSGTEAFF	TGTGCCAGTAGTATTCGGTGGGGGAGTGGAACTGAAGCTTTCTTT
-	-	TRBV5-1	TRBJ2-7	CASRREGRDEQYF	TGCGCCAGCAGACGCGAGGGGCGAGACGAGCAGTACTTC
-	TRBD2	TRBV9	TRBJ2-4	CASSDRSVAGKNIQYF	TGTGCCAGCAGCGACCGATCCGTAGCGGGGAAAAACATTCAGTACTTC
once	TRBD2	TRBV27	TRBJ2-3	CASSFGGRAEDTQYF	TGTGCCAGCAGTTTCGGCGGGAGGGCCGAAGATACGCAGTATTTT
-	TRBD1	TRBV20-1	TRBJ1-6	CSAYLTGDSPLHF	TGCAGTGCCTACTTGACAGGGGACTCACCCCTCCACTTT
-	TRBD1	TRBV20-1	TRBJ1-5	CSASGQVPSLVRNQPQHF	TGCAGTGCTAGTGGACAGGTGCCCTCACTCGTCCGCAATCAGCCCCAGCATTTT
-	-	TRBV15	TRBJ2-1	CATGSPYNEQFF	TGTGCCACCGGAAGCCCGTACAATGAGCAGTTCTTC
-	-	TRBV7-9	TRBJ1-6	CASRFGGLDSPLHF	TGTGCCAGCAGATTCGGGGGACTCGATTCACCCCTCCACTTT
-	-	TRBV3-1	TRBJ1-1	CASSLTPADTEAFF	TGTGCCAGCAGCCTAACACCAGCGGACACTGAAGCTTTCTTT
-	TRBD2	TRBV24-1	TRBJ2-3	CATSDHGLAGLTDTQYF	TGTGCCACCAGTGACCACGGACTAGCGGGACTCACAGATACGCAGTATTTT
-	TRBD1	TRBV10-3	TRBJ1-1	CAITGGGGTEAFF	TGTGCCATCACAGGGGGCGGAGGGACTGAAGCTTTCTTT
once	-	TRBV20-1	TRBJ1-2	CSAPRGLDYGYTF	TGCAGTGCTCCACGGGGGCTGGACTATGGCTACACCTTC
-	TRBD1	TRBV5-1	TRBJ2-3	CASSSNRGEADTQYF	TGCGCCAGCAGCTCCAACAGGGGTGAGGCAGATACGCAGTATTTT
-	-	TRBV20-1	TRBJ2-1	CSAPVGSTGWVNEQFF	TGCAGTGCCCCCGTGGGGAGTACAGGGTGGGTTAATGAGCAGTTCTTC
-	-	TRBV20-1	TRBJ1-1	CSAGVDTEAFF	TGCAGTGCAGGGGTAGACACTGAAGCTTTCTTT
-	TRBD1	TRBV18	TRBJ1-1	CASSPRDRTEAFF	TGTGCCAGCTCACCACGGGACAGGACTGAAGCTTTCTTT
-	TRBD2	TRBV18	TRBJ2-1	CASSPWGGSYNEQFF	TGTGCCAGCTCACCTTGGGGGGGCTCCTACAATGAGCAGTTCTTC
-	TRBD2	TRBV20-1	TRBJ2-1	CSAEGLAGVVNEQFF	TGCAGTGCCGAGGGACTAGCGGGAGTAGTTAATGAGCAGTTCTTC
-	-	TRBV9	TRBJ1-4	CASSVGMGFNEKLFF	TGTGCCAGCAGCGTAGGCATGGGTTTTAATGAAAAACTGTTTTTT
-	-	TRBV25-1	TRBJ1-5	CASSETGINQPQHF	TGTGCCAGCAGTGAAACGGGCATCAATCAGCCCCAGCATTTT
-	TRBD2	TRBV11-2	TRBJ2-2	CASSFGLAGYTGELFF	TGTGCCAGCAGCTTTGGGCTAGCGGGGTACACCGGGGAGCTGTTTTTT
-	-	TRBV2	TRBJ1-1	CASSERGMSIAFF	TGTGCCAGCAGTGAACGGGGGATGTCGATCGCTTTCTTT
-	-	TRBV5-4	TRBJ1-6	CASGKGRSPLHF	TGTGCCAGCGGTAAGGGCCGTTCACCCCTCCACTTT
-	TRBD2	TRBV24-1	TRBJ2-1	CATSDSSGREYNEQFF	TGTGCCACCAGTGATTCCAGCGGGAGGGAATACAATGAGCAGTTCTTC
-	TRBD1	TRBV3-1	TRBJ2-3	CASSLDPGQGGAQYF	TGTGCCAGCAGCCTAGACCCGGGACAGGGGGGCGCGCAGTATTTT
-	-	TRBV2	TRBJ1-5	CASSEAIGTEDQPQHF	TGTGCCAGCAGTGAAGCTATCGGGACGGAAGATCAGCCCCAGCATTTT
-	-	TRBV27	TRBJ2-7	CASSFRWGGHYEQYF	TGTGCCAGCAGTTTCCGTTGGGGGGGACACTACGAGCAGTACTTC
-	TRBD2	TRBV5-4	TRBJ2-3	CASSLASGGDGTQYF	TGTGCCAGCAGCTTGGCTAGCGGGGGGGATGGTACGCAGTATTTT
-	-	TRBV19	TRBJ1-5	CASSEQGSQPQHF	TGTGCCAGTAGTGAGCAGGGGAGTCAGCCCCAGCATTTT